Shown below are 18 T cell receptor beta chains from a single sample sequenced in a study of blood T cell repertoires in COVID-19. Sequencing was performed with immunoSEQ multiplex PCR; in TCRdb, only in-frame clones are kept and a portion is missing. The table lists under 200,000 clones, around nine tenths of them singletons, with about 0.8% in the top ten. Sequenced: PBMCs or T cells enriched from blood (not recorded which). These receptor sequences come from a woman between 18 and 29 years old who had recovered from COVID-19.

A single count supports this clone. The chain employs TRBV5-1 and TRBJ2-3; no clear D. The CDR3 spans 14 residues. Trimming pared 0 bases from V and 2 bases from J, leaving 7 bases between. Germline CDR1 is SGHRS and CDR2 is YFSETQ. The CDR3 DNA is TGCGCCAGCAGCTTGGGCAGGTCCACAGATACGCAGTATTTT. Its protein is CASSLGRSTDTQYF.

CDR3 bases: TGCGCCAGCAGCTTGTTAGGTCCGGGAATAAACACTGAAGCTTTCTTT. Amino acid sequence: CASSLLGPGINTEAFF. The genes are TRBV5-1 and TRBJ1-1; no definite D call. Germline V gene sequence: CDR1 SGHRS, CDR2 YFSETQ. Between the trimmed V and J ends, which lost 1 base and 2 bases, there was a span of 15 bases. The CDR3 loop spans 16 amino acids.

The CDR3: CASSPRAGGNEQFF. CDR3 sequence (DNA): TGTGCCAGCTCACCACGGGCAGGGGGGAATGAGCAGTTCTTC. The rearrangement uses TRBV18 and TRBJ2-1; tentative D call: TRBD1 (7 bases). Between the trimmed V and J ends, which lost 1 base and 7 bases, there was a span of 11 bases. The CDR3 totals 14 residues. Germline loops: CDR1 KGHSH, CDR2 LQKENI.

V is TRBV7-9 and J is TRBJ2-3; the match to TRBD2 covers 7 bases. Germline values: CDR1 SEHNR, CDR2 FQNEAQ (reference sequence). The J segment lost 3 bases and the V segment lost 5 bases, leaving 8 bases of the junction unmatched. This CDR3 is built from 15 residues. CDR3 protein: CASSLTRGGTDTQYF. CDR3 coding DNA: TGTGCCAGCAGCCTGACTAGGGGAGGGACAGATACGCAGTATTTT.

The genes are TRBV10-3 and TRBJ2-1; D unresolved. Trimming took 2 bases from V and 4 from J, leaving 15 bases between them. Germline lookup yields CDR1 ENHRY and CDR2 SYGVKD. The CDR3 loop spans 16 amino acids. The CDR3 sequence: CAISEHGPQLYNEQFF. Written as DNA, the CDR3 is TGTGCCATCAGTGAGCATGGGCCCCAGCTATACAATGAGCAGTTCTTC.

The chain couples TRBV4-1 to TRBJ2-5, with TRBD2 matching 10 bases. Germline CDR1 and CDR2: MGHRA and YSYEKL. The V and J ends lost 4 bases and 4 bases, in that order; junction bases with no gene match: 9. The CDR3 has 16 residues. The CDR3 loop reads CASSPSGREKLETQYF. The CDR3 region has the DNA TGCGCCAGCAGCCCTAGCGGGAGAGAGAAATTAGAGACCCAGTACTTC.

The V call is TRBV10-2, the J call TRBJ1-5, with a weak D call TRBD1 (5 bases). The CDR3 is 14 amino acids. CDR1 is WSHSY and CDR2 is SAAADI in the germline V gene. Trimming pared 7 bases from V and 6 bases from J, leaving 16 bases between. The CDR3 DNA follows: TGCGCCAGCAATGGGGATGGGGCGTCTCAGCCCCAGCATTTT. The encoded protein is CASNGDGASQPQHF.

The V gene is TRBV11-3, the J gene TRBJ2-1, with 14 bases matching TRBD2. V shed 5 bases, J shed 6 bases, and the junction held 9 bases outside the gene matches. CDR3 length: 17 amino acids. From germline, CDR1 is SGHNT and CDR2 YENEEA. Written as DNA, the CDR3 is TGTGCCAGCAGCCCTGGGACTAGCGGGAGCCAAACCAATGAGCAGTTCTTC. Its translation: CASSPGTSGSQTNEQFF.

This chain uses TRBV10-2 with TRBJ2-2; no reliable D call. This CDR3 region has 14 residues. Trimming left V 2 bases short and J 4 bases short, with 8 bases between. Per germline, CDR1 WSHSY and CDR2 SAAADI. CDR3 sequence reads: CASSEAETTGELFF. The CDR3 nucleotides read TGCGCCAGCAGTGAGGCGGAAACCACCGGGGAGCTGTTTTTT.

This CDR3 reads CAWDRGHEKLFF. The CDR3 nucleotides are TGTGCCTGGGACAGGGGCCATGAAAAACTGTTTTTT. This chain joins TRBV30 and TRBJ1-4, with 8 bases lining up with TRBD1. Germline CDR1 reads GTSNPN; CDR2 reads SVGIG (reference sequence). The CDR3 extends over 12 amino acids. Germline trimming cut 5 bases from V and 6 bases from J; bases unmatched to any gene: 2.

The rearrangement links TRBV5-1 to TRBJ1-2; D is possibly TRBD1 (5 bases). The CDR3 spans 14 residues. Per the germline V gene, CDR1 is SGHRS and CDR2 is YFSETQ. Trimming stripped 0 bases from V and 9 bases from J, with 15 bases between. The CDR3: CASSLGGGSLRYTF. The CDR3 bases are TGCGCCAGCAGCTTGGGGGGCGGCAGTCTTCGCTACACCTTC.

The chain employs TRBV27 and TRBJ2-1, with 8 bases identical to TRBD2. Germline CDR1 is MNHEY and CDR2 is SMNVEV (reference sequence). The CDR3 is 16 amino acids. V trimming: 3 bases; J trimming: 6 bases; junction bases outside the gene matches: 10. The DNA for the CDR3 is TGTGCCAGCAGTTTCCAGCGGGAGAGGCCTGGCAATGAGCAGTTCTTC. This codes for CASSFQRERPGNEQFF.

V usage is TRBV11-2 and J usage is TRBJ1-4; D possibly corresponds to TRBD1 (5 bases). The CDR3 is made up of 15 amino acids. Per germline, CDR1 SGHAT and CDR2 FQNNGV. Trimming shortened V by 0 bases and J by 7 bases, and 12 bases separated the two germline ends. CDR3 protein: CASSLEPGVGEKLFF. The CDR3 DNA is TGTGCCAGCAGCTTAGAGCCGGGGGTGGGTGAAAAACTGTTTTTT. Looking up the rest from reference TRBV11-2 and TRBJ1-4 gives the full variable domain: EAGVAQSPRYKIIEKRQSVAFWCNPISGHATLYWYQQILGQGPKLLIQFQNNGVVDDSQLPKDRFSAERLKGVDSTLKIQPAKLEDSAVYLCASSLEPGVGEKLFFGSGTQLSVL.

This chain joins TRBV30 and TRBJ1-5, with a weak D call TRBD1 (6 bases). The CDR3 runs 15 residues. V lost 3 bases and J lost 7, with 19 bases in between. Germline V gene lookup returns CDR1 GTSNPN and CDR2 SVGIG (reference sequence). DNA of the CDR3: TGTGCCTGGAGGGAAGTTGGCAGGGGCGAACAGCCCCAGCATTTT. This gives the protein CAWREVGRGEQPQHF. The variable domain in full, completed from reference TRBV30 and TRBJ1-5, reads SQTIHQWPATLVQPVGSPLSLECTVEGTSNPNLYWYRQAAGRGLQLLFYSVGIGQISSEVPQNLSASRPQDRQFILSSKKLLLSDSGFYLCAWREVGRGEQPQHFGDGTRLSIL.

This sequence joins TRBV28 and TRBJ1-4; 7 bases match TRBD1. CDR3 length: 15 residues. The V gene end was trimmed by 4 bases and the J gene end by 3 bases; junction bases not matched to a gene: 5. CDR1 is MDHEN, CDR2 SYDVKM, per germline. CDR3 sequence reads: CASSSIGGPNEKLFF. The DNA of the CDR3 is TGTGCCAGCAGTTCGATAGGGGGCCCTAATGAAAAACTGTTTTTT.

The J gene is TRBJ2-5, the V gene TRBV5-8; 11 nucleotides agree with TRBD1. CDR1 is SGHTS and CDR2 is YDEGEE in the germline V gene. V lost 3 bases, J lost 4 bases, and 2 bases stayed unmatched. This CDR3 spans 14 amino acids. Here the CDR3 DNA reads TGTGCCAGCAGCTGGGACAGGGGGGGAGAGACCCAGTACTTC. Translation gives CASSWDRGGETQYF.

The chain has TRBV9 and TRBJ2-1; 7 positions agree with TRBD2. V lost 3 bases to trimming and J lost 5 bases; unmatched junction nucleotides: 17. The CDR3 spans 18 residues. CDR1 and CDR2 from the germline V gene are SGDLS and YYNGEE. The CDR3 DNA reads as TGTGCCAGCAGCGGTAGTACTATCCCAGGCGGGAGAAACAATGAGCAGTTCTTC. Amino acids: CASSGSTIPGGRNNEQFF.

The chain is built from TRBV7-2 and TRBJ2-4; TRBD1 agrees at 8 bases. CDR3 length equals 16 residues. Losses at the gene ends were 5 bases for V and 0 bases for J; bases not matched to a gene: 6. Germline V lookup: CDR1 SGHTA, CDR2 FQGNSA. CDR3 sequence (DNA): TGTGCCAGCAGCCCCCCGACAGGGGTAGCCAAAAACATTCAGTACTTC. Translated: CASSPPTGVAKNIQYF.